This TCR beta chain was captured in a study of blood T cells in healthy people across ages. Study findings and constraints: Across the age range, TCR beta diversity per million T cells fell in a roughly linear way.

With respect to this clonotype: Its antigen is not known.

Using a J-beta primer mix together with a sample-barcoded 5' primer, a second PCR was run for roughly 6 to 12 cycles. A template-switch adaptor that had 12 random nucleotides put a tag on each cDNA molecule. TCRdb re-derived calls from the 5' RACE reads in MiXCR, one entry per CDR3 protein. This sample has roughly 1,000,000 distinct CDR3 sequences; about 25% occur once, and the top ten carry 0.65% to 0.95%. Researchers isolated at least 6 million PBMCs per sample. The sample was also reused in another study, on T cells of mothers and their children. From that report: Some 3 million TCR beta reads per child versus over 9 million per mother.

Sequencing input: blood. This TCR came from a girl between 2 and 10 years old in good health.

CDR3 bases: TGTGCCAGCAGTAACACAGGGTCTGGCTACACCTTC. As protein: CASSNTGSGYTF. This chain uses TRBV28 with TRBJ1-2; tentatively, D is TRBD1 (6 bases). The CDR3 is 12 amino acids. The ends were cut back, 5 bases at V and 7 bases at J, with 11 bases in the middle. Looked up from germline, CDR1 is MDHEN and CDR2 is SYDVKM.